These T cell receptor beta chains were read from a single sample in a study of memory CD4+ T cells and cytomegalovirus serostatus. The repertoire was sequenced with immunoSEQ multiplex PCR; TCRdb's copy has only in-frame clones and lacks some. The table lists about 57,000 clones, around 80% of them singletons. Sequencing was done on a sample of memory CD4+ T cells from blood. The source of these receptors is an adult in good health and CMV-seronegative. Both conserved end residues are part of each CDR3. Each record gives: J gene, D gene, V gene, clone size, CDR3 DNA, CDR3 protein. D genes are given only for firm matches. Clone sizes are given selectively: once, few, many, or a class where the clone is expanded.

>TRBJ1-5|NA|TRBV2|NA
TGTGCCAGCAGTGAACAGTATAGCAATCAGCCCCAGCATTTT
CASSEQYSNQPQHF
>TRBJ1-2|TRBD1|TRBV6-4|NA
TGTGCCAGCAGTGTAACAGGGGGTCGAGGTGGCTACACCTTC
CASSVTGGRGGYTF
>TRBJ2-3|TRBD2|TRBV2|NA
TGTGCCAGCAGCCTAGCGGGAACTTACACAGATACGCAGTATTTT
CASSLAGTYTDTQYF
>TRBJ1-4|NA|TRBV2|few
TGTGCCAGCAGCTTCGCCTCAGGGTCCGAAAAACTGTTTTTT
CASSFASGSEKLFF
>TRBJ1-3|TRBD1|TRBV5-1|NA
TGCGCCAGCAGCTATAGGACAGGGCCTGGAAACACCATATATTTT
CASSYRTGPGNTIYF
>TRBJ1-2|TRBD1|TRBV4-2|few
TGTGCCAGCAGCCAAGAAAACAGGGGAGTGGGAGGCTACACCTTC
CASSQENRGVGGYTF
>TRBJ2-7|TRBD2|TRBV28|NA
TGTGCCAGCAGGACTAGAGGGACTAGCGGGTCCTACGAGCAGTACTTC
CASRTRGTSGSYEQYF
>TRBJ2-7|NA|TRBV5-4|NA
TGTGCCAGCAGCTTGGCAGGCCCGAGCTCCTACGAGCAGTACTTC
CASSLAGPSSYEQYF
>TRBJ1-1|NA|TRBV7-9|NA
TGTGCCAGCAGCTTGCGGACAGCTCCGGAGGGAGCTTTCTTT
CASSLRTAPEGAFF
>TRBJ2-3|NA|TRBV7-2|once
TGTGCCAGCAGCTTTGGGAGCAGAGCGGAGCAGTATTTT
CASSFGSRAEQYF
>TRBJ2-3|NA|TRBV28|NA
TGTGCCAGCAGTTTATCCGGTCTCGAAGTCACAGATACGCAGTATTTT
CASSLSGLEVTDTQYF
>TRBJ2-3|TRBD1|TRBV6-1|NA
TGTGCCAGCAGGGCTGGACAGGTCACAGATACGCAGTATTTT
CASRAGQVTDTQYF
>TRBJ2-4|NA|TRBV21-1|NA
TGTGCCAGCAGCAGAGCGGGAGGGCGCGTGTCCAAAAACATTCAGTACTTC
CASSRAGGRVSKNIQYF
>TRBJ1-1|TRBD1|TRBV5-5|NA
TGTGCCAGCAGCCCCCAGGCAGGGGGCATCACTGAAGCTTTCTTT
CASSPQAGGITEAFF
>TRBJ2-3|NA|TRBV7-2|NA
TGTGCCAGCAGCTTATTATCGCTATTCACAGATACGCAGTATTTT
CASSLLSLFTDTQYF
>TRBJ2-3|NA|TRBV29-1|NA
TGCAGCCGGGAATGGGGGGATACGCAGTATTTT
CSREWGDTQYF
>TRBJ1-2|NA|TRBV29-1|NA
TGCAGCGTTGTTAGGGTGCCAGGGTCTGGCTACACCTTC
CSVVRVPGSGYTF
>TRBJ1-2|NA|TRBV14|NA
TGTGCCAGCAGCCAAGTGGCAGGGACGAACTATGGCTACACCTTC
CASSQVAGTNYGYTF
>TRBJ1-2|NA|TRBV30|few
TGTGCCTGGAGTGCATCTTATGGTTGGGGCTACACCTTC
CAWSASYGWGYTF
>TRBJ2-2|NA|TRBV7-3|NA
TGTGCCAGCAGCCCGGTCAGGCTTTCGAACACCGGGGAGCTGTTTTTT
CASSPVRLSNTGELFF
>TRBJ1-5|TRBD1|TRBV2|few
TGTGCCAGCAGTGAGTCCCTCGGACAGGGGGGAGGTCAGCCCCAGCATTTT
CASSESLGQGGGQPQHF
>TRBJ2-1|TRBD2|TRBV5-6|NA
TGTGCCAGCAGCCTCAGGACTAGCGGGGACGATGAGCAGTTCTTC
CASSLRTSGDDEQFF
>TRBJ1-1|NA|TRBV27|NA
TGTGCCAGCAGTTTAACGACAGTCCACACTGAAGCTTTCTTT
CASSLTTVHTEAFF
>TRBJ2-3|NA|TRBV4-2|NA
TGTGCCAGCAGCCAAGATGGGGGAGGTCCTAGCACAGATACGCAGTATTTT
CASSQDGGGPSTDTQYF
>TRBJ1-2|NA|TRBV20-1|NA
TGCAGTGCTAGAACAGGACCAGACTACACCTTC
CSARTGPDYTF
>TRBJ1-2|NA|TRBV28|NA
TGTGCCAGCAGTTTAGCGAGGTATCGGACAGTCCAAAGGGGGTATGGCTACACCTTC
CASSLARYRTVQRGYGYTF
>TRBJ2-7|TRBD1|TRBV7-8|few
TGTGCCAGCAGCTTTACAGGGGGCGCGAACTACGAGCAGTACTTC
CASSFTGGANYEQYF
>TRBJ1-5|NA|TRBV28|few
TGTGCCAGCAGTTTCTTTTTCGGTGATCAGCCCCAGCATTTT
CASSFFFGDQPQHF
>TRBJ2-1|NA|TRBV5-1|NA
TGCGCCAGCAGCTTGGCAGGACAAGATTACAATGAGCAGTTCTTC
CASSLAGQDYNEQFF
>TRBJ2-5|TRBD1|TRBV5-8|once
TGTGCCAGCAGTCTTCCGGGACAGGAGGAGACCCAGTACTTC
CASSLPGQEETQYF
>TRBJ1-3|NA|TRBV7-2|NA
TGTGCCAGCAGCCCCGCACCCCGAGGTTCTGGAAACACCATATATTTT
CASSPAPRGSGNTIYF
>TRBJ2-3|NA|TRBV19|NA
TGTGCCAGTAGTTCAGACAGGTTGGCCACAGATACGCAGTATTTT
CASSSDRLATDTQYF
>TRBJ2-2|TRBD2|TRBV5-1|NA
TGCGCCAGCAGGTTTCTAGCGGGCACCACCGGGGAGCTGTTTTTT
CASRFLAGTTGELFF
>TRBJ1-4|NA|TRBV18|NA
TGTGCCAGCTCACGGGACGGTAATGAAAAACTGTTTTTT
CASSRDGNEKLFF
>TRBJ1-5|NA|TRBV6-1|few
TGTGCCAGCAGTGAGGTAGACAATAATCAGCCCCAGCATTTT
CASSEVDNNQPQHF
>TRBJ2-1|NA|TRBV4-2|NA
TGTGCCAGCAGCCAAGAGGGACGGCGGGAAAATGAGCAGTTCTTC
CASSQEGRRENEQFF
>TRBJ2-7|TRBD1|TRBV6-9|NA
TGTGCCAGCAGTCGCTCCGGGACAGGGGAGTACGAGCAGTACTTC
CASSRSGTGEYEQYF
>TRBJ1-2|NA|TRBV4-2|few
TGTGCCAGCAGTCGCGGGGACTATGGCTACACCTTC
CASSRGDYGYTF
>TRBJ1-2|NA|TRBV6-1|once
TGTGCCAGCAGTGGTGCGGGGGTCACCGTTGAGGGCTACACCTTC
CASSGAGVTVEGYTF
>TRBJ2-7|NA|TRBV7-2|NA
TGTGCCAGCACCGATCGGGCCGGCTACGAGCAGTACTTC
CASTDRAGYEQYF
>TRBJ2-4|NA|TRBV4-2|NA
TGTGCCAGCAGCCAAGAAACAGCCGGTAGAAACATTCAGTACTTC
CASSQETAGRNIQYF
>TRBJ2-5|TRBD2|TRBV28|once
TGTGCCAGCAGTGGGGCGGGAGCATCTCAAGAGACCCAGTACTTC
CASSGAGASQETQYF